This passage covers 4 T cell receptor beta chains from one sample sequenced in a study of blood T cell repertoires in COVID-19. The table came from immunoSEQ multiplex PCR; TCRdb's copy has only in-frame clones and leaves some out. The sample lists around 100,000 clones, around 83% occurring once. The sequencing sample was made of peripheral blood. These receptors originate from a man aged 35 to 55 with acute or convalescent COVID-19.

The chain uses TRBV5-1 and TRBJ1-3; the match to TRBD1 covers 7 bases. This CDR3 region has 15 residues. Unmatched junction bases numbered 3, after V lost 0 bases and J lost 3 bases. Germline values: CDR1 SGHRS, CDR2 YFSETQ. This CDR3 reads CASSLATGVGNTIYF. For the CDR3, the DNA is TGCGCCAGCAGCTTGGCAACAGGGGTTGGAAACACCATATATTTT.

The CDR3 is CASSQQGSDTEAFF. The CDR3 nucleotides are TGTGCCAGCAGCCAACAGGGATCGGACACTGAAGCTTTCTTT. The V call is TRBV3-1 (or the pseudogene TRBV3-2), the J call TRBJ1-1; maybe TRBD1 (5 bases). This CDR3 is 14 amino acids long. The V end was cut by 2 bases, the J end by 3 bases, with 10 bases between. Germline CDR1 reads LGHDT; CDR2 reads YNNKEL (reference sequence).

This clone appeared a single time. V gene TRBV19 combines with J gene TRBJ1-2; D is perhaps TRBD1 (5 bases). CDR1 is LNHDA and CDR2 is SQIVND in the germline V gene (reference sequence). Deletions cut 6 bases from V and 2 bases from J, with 16 bases between. CDR3 size: 15 residues. The CDR3, as DNA: TGTGCCAGTAGCCCGTACCCGACAGAGAACTATGGCTACACCTTC. Translating it yields CASSPYPTENYGYTF.

The rearrangement uses TRBV9 and TRBJ2-3; 12 bases fit TRBD2. The germline gives CDR1 SGDLS, CDR2 YYNGEE. The J segment lost 4 bases and the V segment lost 0 bases, leaving 3 bases of the junction unmatched. The CDR3 has 16 amino acids. CDR3 sequence (DNA): TGTGCCAGCAGCGTAGGACTAGCGGGGGCGGCAGATACGCAGTATTTT. This encodes CASSVGLAGAADTQYF.